This T cell receptor beta chain emerged from a study of blood T cells in healthy people across ages. A second about 7 to 11 cycle PCR used barcoded and J-beta primers. TCRdb used MiXCR to reprocess the 5' RACE reads, holding one entry per CDR3 protein. The data show approximately 2,000,000 distinct CDR3 sequences, 39% seen once. The CDR3 has 15 amino acids. The germline V gene has CDR1 LGHNA and CDR2 YSLEER. The sequence came from a human donor in good health. This sequence joins TRBV4-3 and TRBJ2-7; D perhaps matches TRBD2 (8 bases). The DNA end lines up better with TRBJ2-4; the J call may be wrong. The specimen was blood. The CDR3 sequence is CASSPQGTRGDIQYF. The CDR3 DNA is TGCGCCAGCAGCCCACAGGGGACTAGGGGGGACATTCAGTACTTC.